One sample yielded the 28 T cell receptor beta chains listed below, sequenced in a study of blood T cell repertoires in COVID-19. Profiling relied on immunoSEQ multiplex PCR, and the TCRdb table lists in-frame clones only, not all of them. Of about 140,000 clones in the sample, about nine tenths were seen once. Sequencing was done on a sample of PBMCs or T cells enriched from blood (not recorded which). The receptors come from a man between 60 and 75 years old who had recovered from COVID-19.

Here the CDR3 reads CASRSPGEASGVEYEQYF. CDR3 in DNA: TGTGCCAGCAGATCGCCAGGAGAGGCTAGCGGGGTGGAGTACGAGCAGTACTTC. This sequence joins TRBV11-2 and TRBJ2-7, with 9 bases aligning to TRBD2. The CDR3 has 18 amino acids. Germline V lookup: CDR1 SGHAT, CDR2 FQNNGV. J lost 4 bases, V lost 6 bases, and 19 bases had no gene match.

This chain joins TRBV5-1 and TRBJ1-1; D perhaps matches TRBD1 (5 bases). V was shortened by 5 bases and J by 5 bases, with 13 bases between the two germline ends. CDR3 length equals 13 residues. Germline-derived CDR1 and CDR2 are SGHRS and YFSETQ. CDR3 loop: CASSSQEGTEAFF. In nucleotides, the CDR3 is TGCGCCAGCAGTTCACAGGAGGGGACTGAAGCTTTCTTT.

This chain joins TRBV3-1 (or the pseudogene TRBV3-2) and TRBJ1-5; a weak D match, TRBD1 (5 bases). The CDR3 has 15 residues. Trimming pared 0 bases from V and 6 bases from J, leaving 12 bases between. Germline CDR1 LGHDT, CDR2 YNNKEL (reference sequence). The CDR3 DNA follows: TGTGCCAGCAGCCAAGATTTGGCAGGGCTTCAGCCCCAGCATTTT. This codes for CASSQDLAGLQPQHF.

The chain is built from TRBV19 and TRBJ2-3, with D maybe TRBD1 (7 bases). CDR3 length: 15 amino acids. The germline V and J ends were trimmed by 4 bases and 9 bases, with 20 bases remaining between them. Germline CDR1 is LNHDA and CDR2 is SQIVND (reference sequence). The CDR3 DNA follows: TGTGCCAGTAGTACGAAACGGTACGCAGGGGGGACGCAGTATTTT. Translation: CASSTKRYAGGTQYF.

This chain connects TRBV19 to TRBJ1-3; 9 nucleotides agree with TRBD1. This CDR3 has 14 residues. The V gene's germline CDR1 is LNHDA and CDR2 SQIVND (reference sequence). With 11 bases clipped from V and 10 bases from J, the junction kept 15 bases outside the gene matches. The CDR3 loop is CASFTGGLGTTIYF. In DNA form, the CDR3 reads TGTGCCTCGTTCACAGGGGGCCTCGGAACGACCATATATTTT. Looking up the rest from reference TRBV19 and TRBJ1-3 gives the full variable domain: DGGITQSPKYLFRKEGQNVTLSCEQNLNHDAMYWYRQDPGQGLRLIYYSQIVNDFQKGDIAEGYSVSREKKESFPLTVTSAQKNPTAFYLCASFTGGLGTTIYFGEGSWLTVV.

The chain combines TRBV5-5 with TRBJ2-7, with D possibly TRBD2 on 6 matching bases. Germline values: CDR1 SGHKS, CDR2 YYEKEE (reference sequence). Trimming took 4 bases from V and 4 from J, leaving 18 bases between them. CDR3 length: 15 residues. CDR3 sequence: CASSEQWGVGYEQYF. Here the CDR3 DNA reads TGTGCCAGCAGCGAGCAATGGGGGGTAGGTTACGAGCAGTACTTC.

This chain connects TRBV4-1 to TRBJ2-1; 7 positions match TRBD2. Losses at the gene ends were 4 bases for V and 0 bases for J; bases not matched to a gene: 3. CDR1 is MGHRA and CDR2 is YSYEKL in the germline V gene. The CDR3 runs 15 residues. The CDR3 reads CASSRGTTSYNEQFF. The CDR3 bases are TGCGCCAGCAGCCGAGGGACTACCTCCTACAATGAGCAGTTCTTC.

V and J are TRBV6-5 and TRBJ1-4, with unresolved D. The CDR3 runs 15 residues. The germline V gene has CDR1 MNHEY and CDR2 SVGAGI. V was pared by 0 bases and J by 4 bases, with 9 bases between. CDR3 amino acids: CASSYSAGGNEKLFF. The CDR3 region has the DNA TGTGCCAGCAGTTACTCGGCGGGAGGTAATGAAAAACTGTTTTTT.

V usage is TRBV7-9 and J usage is TRBJ2-7; 9 bases align to TRBD2. CDR3 length: 13 amino acids. V lost 10 bases to trimming and J lost 2 bases; unmatched junction nucleotides: 6. Germline CDR1 SEHNR, CDR2 FQNEAQ (reference sequence). The CDR3: CATGGGRAYEQYF. CDR3 bases: TGTGCCACCGGCGGCGGGAGGGCCTACGAGCAGTACTTC.

The V gene is TRBV11-3, the J gene TRBJ2-1; D possibly corresponds to TRBD2 (5 bases). The CDR3 covers 13 residues. Germline-derived CDR1 and CDR2 are SGHNT and YENEEA. The V and J ends lost 3 bases and 7 bases respectively, with 10 bases between them. The CDR3 nucleotides read TGTGCCAGCAGCTTCTCCACGGGGAATGAGCAGTTCTTC. Encoded protein: CASSFSTGNEQFF. The full variable domain, in which reference TRBV11-3 and TRBJ2-1 provide the parts outside the CDR3, is EAGVVQSPRYKIIEKKQPVAFWCNPISGHNTLYWYLQNLGQGPELLIRYENEEAVDDSQLPKDRFSAERLKGVDSTLKIQPAELGDSAVYLCASSFSTGNEQFFGPGTRLTVL.

In its sample, this clone was seen a few times. J is TRBJ2-1 and V is TRBV14; 11 nucleotides align to TRBD2. Germline assignment: CDR1 SGHDN and CDR2 FVKESK. The V and J ends lost 3 bases and 7 bases, in that order; junction bases with no gene match: 8. This CDR3 has 16 amino acids. In DNA, the CDR3 is TGTGCCAGCAGCCATCTTGCGGCTAGCGGGAGGAATGAGCAGTTCTTC. It translates to CASSHLAASGRNEQFF.

The V and J genes are TRBV6-1 and TRBJ1-2, with D perhaps matching TRBD1 (6 bases). The germline V and J ends were trimmed by 4 bases and 8 bases, with 23 bases remaining between them. CDR1 and CDR2 from the germline V gene are MNHNS and SASEGT. The CDR3 sequence is 16 residues long. CDR3: CASSVLRQASSYGYTF. CDR3 in DNA: TGTGCCAGCAGTGTACTAAGACAGGCGAGTTCTTACGGCTACACCTTC.

V is TRBV24-1 and J is TRBJ2-2, with D maybe TRBD2 (6 bases). V gave up 3 bases and J gave up 0 bases, with 10 bases separating them. The germline V gene has CDR1 KGHDR and CDR2 SFDVKD. The CDR3 consists of 16 residues. DNA of the CDR3: TGTGCCACCAGTGATCGGGCGGGGACGAACACCGGGGAGCTGTTTTTT. It codes for CATSDRAGTNTGELFF.

The chain joins TRBV5-1 to TRBJ1-2, with D possibly being TRBD1 (5 bases). The germline V gene has CDR1 SGHRS and CDR2 YFSETQ. Trimming cost V 3 bases and J 0 bases, with 12 bases left between them. The CDR3 length is 15 residues. CDR3: CASSSGGTSNYGYTF. In nucleotides, the CDR3 is TGCGCCAGCAGCTCGGGGGGGACTTCTAACTATGGCTACACCTTC. The variable domain in full, completed from reference TRBV5-1 and TRBJ1-2, reads KAGVTQTPRYLIKTRGQQVTLSCSPISGHRSVSWYQQTPGQGLQFLFEYFSETQRNKGNFPGRFSGRQFSNSRSEMNVSTLELGDSALYLCASSSGGTSNYGYTFGSGTRLTVV.

The chain is built from TRBV15 and TRBJ2-7; D is unclear. This CDR3 comprises 12 residues. Trimming shortened V by 5 bases and J by 3 bases, and 8 bases separated the two germline ends. The germline V gene has CDR1 LNHNV and CDR2 YYDKDF (reference sequence). The CDR3 region is CATSPSYYEQYF. DNA of the CDR3: TGTGCCACCAGCCCTTCTTACTACGAGCAGTACTTC.

V is TRBV12-3 or TRBV12-4 and J is TRBJ1-1; no firm D call. This CDR3 region has 11 residues. With 6 bases removed from V and 8 bases from J, the gap between germline ends came to 10 bases. The CDR3: CASSLGEEAFF. The CDR3 DNA reads as TGTGCCAGCAGCCTCGGGGAGGAAGCTTTCTTT.

A single count supports this clone. The chain recombines TRBV14 with TRBJ2-1, with 10 bases aligning to TRBD2. CDR1 and CDR2 (germline): SGHDN, FVKESK. Losses at the gene ends were 4 bases for V and 5 bases for J; bases not matched to a gene: 5. This CDR3 spans 15 amino acids. The CDR3 protein is CASSPTSGSHNEQFF. As DNA, the CDR3 is TGTGCCAGCAGCCCGACTAGCGGGTCCCACAATGAGCAGTTCTTC.

This sequence joins TRBV2 and TRBJ1-3, with a weak D call TRBD1 (5 bases). The CDR3 is made up of 14 amino acids. V shed 8 bases and J shed 4 bases, with 15 bases lying between them. The germline CDR1 and CDR2 sequences are SNHLY and FYNNEI. The CDR3 region is CASESDSLGNTIYF. CDR3 DNA sequence: TGTGCCAGCGAAAGCGACAGCCTCGGAAACACCATATATTTT.

The V call is TRBV7-9, the J call TRBJ2-7; the match to TRBD1 covers 7 bases. The junction had 10 bases not matched to a gene; V was cut back by 5 bases and J by 0 bases. This CDR3 is 16 amino acids long. Germline CDR1 is SEHNR and CDR2 is FQNEAQ (reference sequence). CDR3 in amino acids: CASSQRGTGVSYEQYF. DNA for the CDR3: TGTGCCAGCAGCCAGAGGGGAACAGGGGTCTCCTACGAGCAGTACTTC.

The V and J genes are TRBV28 and TRBJ2-7, with TRBD2 as a possible D gene (6 bases). Germline V lookup: CDR1 MDHEN, CDR2 SYDVKM. V was pared by 4 bases and J by 2 bases, with 18 bases between. The CDR3 totals 16 residues. The CDR3 protein is CASSSQMAGLTYEQYF. CDR3 sequence (DNA): TGTGCCAGCAGTTCACAGATGGCGGGACTCACCTACGAGCAGTACTTC. Full variable domain (outside the CDR3, taken from reference TRBV28 and TRBJ2-7): DVKVTQSSRYLVKRTGEKVFLECVQDMDHENMFWYRQDPGLGLRLIYFSYDVKMKEKGDIPEGYSVSREKKERFSLILESASTNQTSMYLCASSSQMAGLTYEQYFGPGTRLTVT.

This clone came up once. V gene TRBV6-2 or TRBV6-3 combines with J gene TRBJ1-6; TRBD1 agrees at 8 bases. CDR1 is MNHEY, CDR2 SVGEGT, per germline. CDR3 length: 15 residues. The junction had 6 bases not matched to a gene; V was cut back by 4 bases and J by 7 bases. CDR3: CASSFRTGFNSPLHF. CDR3 coding DNA: TGTGCCAGCAGTTTCCGGACAGGGTTCAATTCACCCCTCCACTTT.

This CDR3 reads CASSAGGGQETQYF. The DNA for the CDR3 is TGTGCCAGCAGCGCGGGAGGGGGTCAAGAGACCCAGTACTTC. This chain links TRBV5-4 with TRBJ2-5, with 9 bases that match TRBD2. CDR3 length equals 14 residues. CDR1 is SGHNT, CDR2 YYREEE, per germline (reference sequence). The junction had 3 bases not matched to a gene; V was cut back by 4 bases and J by 2 bases.

V is TRBV19 and J is TRBJ1-2; TRBD1 is a possible D gene (6 bases). The V end was cut by 7 bases, the J end by 7 bases, with 16 bases between. CDR1 and CDR2 from the germline V gene are LNHDA and SQIVND (reference sequence). This CDR3 is 13 amino acids long. Written as DNA, the CDR3 is TGTGCCAGTAAGCGGGACACGAGTGGTGGCTACACCTTC. It codes for CASKRDTSGGYTF.

The gene calls are TRBV10-3 and TRBJ2-5; tentative D call: TRBD2 (7 bases). The CDR3 runs 15 residues. CDR1 and CDR2 from the germline V gene are ENHRY and SYGVKD. Trimming shortened V by 3 bases and J by 5 bases, and 16 bases separated the two germline ends. The CDR3 region has the DNA TGTGCCATCAGTGACGAGGGCGGGGGCAGGGAGACCCAGTACTTC. Translating it yields CAISDEGGGRETQYF.

The chain combines TRBV6-5 with TRBJ2-1; 7 bases map to TRBD1. The CDR3 extends over 15 amino acids. Germline V gives CDR1 MNHEY, CDR2 SVGAGI. Trimming cost V 5 bases and J 2 bases; bases outside gene matches: 6. The CDR3 spells CASSPRQGAYNEQFF. The CDR3 DNA reads as TGTGCCAGCAGTCCGCGACAGGGTGCCTACAATGAGCAGTTCTTC.

This chain links TRBV2 with TRBJ1-5; no definite D call. Germline CDR1 and CDR2: SNHLY and FYNNEI. Trimming left V 5 bases short and J 3 bases short, with 8 bases between. This CDR3 comprises 13 residues. Here the CDR3 reads CASSWQDNQPQHF. The CDR3 DNA is TGTGCCAGCAGTTGGCAAGACAATCAGCCCCAGCATTTT. Combining the CDR3 with reference TRBV2 and TRBJ1-5 gives the whole variable domain EPEVTQTPSHQVTQMGQEVILRCVPISNHLYFYWYRQILGQKVEFLVSFYNNEISEKSEIFDDQFSVERPDGSNFTLKIRSTKLEDSAMYFCASSWQDNQPQHFGDGTRLSIL.

In nucleotides, the CDR3 is TGTGCCAGCTATCAGGGGGTCTACTATGGCTACACCTTC. Residues: CASYQGVYYGYTF. The chain links TRBV28 to TRBJ1-2; 7 bases map to TRBD1. The CDR3 has 13 amino acids. V shed 8 bases and J 3 bases; nucleotides not matched to a gene: 6. Germline CDR1 is MDHEN and CDR2 is SYDVKM.

The V call is TRBV10-3, the J call TRBJ2-1; D perhaps matches TRBD1 (8 bases). The ends were cut back, 6 bases at V and 9 bases at J, with 12 bases in the middle. Per the germline V gene, CDR1 is ENHRY and CDR2 is SYGVKD. The CDR3 sequence is 12 residues long. The CDR3 bases are TGTGCCATCAGCACAGGGGGGGGTGAGCAGTTCTTC. Its protein is CAISTGGGEQFF.